This T cell receptor beta chain was identified in a study of T cells expressing NK-cell markers. The wider study: Serological testing identified seven of the eight sequenced donors as HCMV-seropositive and one as seronegative. Study-level results: Unclear, still, was the HCMV specificity of the expanded NKG2C+ T cell clones. The contribution of dominant NKG2C+ clonotypes to CD8+ T cells in about 6 donors was 1.0-7.0%.

The authors made TCR beta cDNA libraries by 5'RACE template switching. This switching added a universal primer site and UMIs. TCRdb re-called the 5' RACE reads; one entry per CDR3 protein, DNA not given. Found here are about 260,000 distinct CDR3 sequences; the top ten clones hold around 4.2%. To note about this clonotype: The antigen is not known.

Germline assignment: CDR1 MGHDK and CDR2 SYGVNS. This CDR3 contains 14 residues. Sequencing used blood T cells: a sorted CD56 or NKG2C T cell subset, CD4+ or CD8+ T cells, or bulk PBMC T cells (not recorded which). The rearrangement uses TRBV25-1 and TRBJ2-2; as DNA is missing, the TRBD2 call by TCRdb cannot be tested. This TCR derives from a woman aged 18 to 75 in good health. CDR3 in amino acids: CASRGTSEAGELFF.